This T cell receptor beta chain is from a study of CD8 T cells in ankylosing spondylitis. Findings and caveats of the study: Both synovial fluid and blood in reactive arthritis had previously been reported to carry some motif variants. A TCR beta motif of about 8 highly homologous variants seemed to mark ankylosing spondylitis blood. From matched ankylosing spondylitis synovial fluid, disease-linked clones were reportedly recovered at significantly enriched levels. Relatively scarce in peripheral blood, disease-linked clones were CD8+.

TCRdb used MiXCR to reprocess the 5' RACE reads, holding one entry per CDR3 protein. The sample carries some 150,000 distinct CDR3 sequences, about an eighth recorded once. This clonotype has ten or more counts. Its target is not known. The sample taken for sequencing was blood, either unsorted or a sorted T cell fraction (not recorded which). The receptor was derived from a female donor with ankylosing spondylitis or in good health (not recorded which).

Here the CDR3 DNA reads TGTGCCAGCAGTCCCGGACAGGCGAACACTGAAGCTTTCTTT. Translating it yields CASSPGQANTEAFF. The chain has TRBV12-3 or TRBV12-4 and TRBJ1-1, with 7 bases lining up with TRBD1. This CDR3 region has 14 residues. The V and J ends lost 5 bases and 1 base, in that order; junction bases with no gene match: 4.